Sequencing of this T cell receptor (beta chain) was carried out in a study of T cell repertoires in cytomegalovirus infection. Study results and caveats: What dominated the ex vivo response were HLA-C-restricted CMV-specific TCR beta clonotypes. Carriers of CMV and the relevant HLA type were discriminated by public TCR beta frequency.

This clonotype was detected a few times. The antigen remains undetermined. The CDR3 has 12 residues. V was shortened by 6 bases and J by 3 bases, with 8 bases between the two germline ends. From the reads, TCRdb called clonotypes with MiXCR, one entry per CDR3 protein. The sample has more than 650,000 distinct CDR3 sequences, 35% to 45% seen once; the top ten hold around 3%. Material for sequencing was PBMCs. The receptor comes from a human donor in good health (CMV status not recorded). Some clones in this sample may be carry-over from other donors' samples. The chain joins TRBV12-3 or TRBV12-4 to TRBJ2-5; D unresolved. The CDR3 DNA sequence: TGTGCCAGCAGGGGCGGAAAAGAGACCCAGTACTTC. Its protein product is CASRGGKETQYF.